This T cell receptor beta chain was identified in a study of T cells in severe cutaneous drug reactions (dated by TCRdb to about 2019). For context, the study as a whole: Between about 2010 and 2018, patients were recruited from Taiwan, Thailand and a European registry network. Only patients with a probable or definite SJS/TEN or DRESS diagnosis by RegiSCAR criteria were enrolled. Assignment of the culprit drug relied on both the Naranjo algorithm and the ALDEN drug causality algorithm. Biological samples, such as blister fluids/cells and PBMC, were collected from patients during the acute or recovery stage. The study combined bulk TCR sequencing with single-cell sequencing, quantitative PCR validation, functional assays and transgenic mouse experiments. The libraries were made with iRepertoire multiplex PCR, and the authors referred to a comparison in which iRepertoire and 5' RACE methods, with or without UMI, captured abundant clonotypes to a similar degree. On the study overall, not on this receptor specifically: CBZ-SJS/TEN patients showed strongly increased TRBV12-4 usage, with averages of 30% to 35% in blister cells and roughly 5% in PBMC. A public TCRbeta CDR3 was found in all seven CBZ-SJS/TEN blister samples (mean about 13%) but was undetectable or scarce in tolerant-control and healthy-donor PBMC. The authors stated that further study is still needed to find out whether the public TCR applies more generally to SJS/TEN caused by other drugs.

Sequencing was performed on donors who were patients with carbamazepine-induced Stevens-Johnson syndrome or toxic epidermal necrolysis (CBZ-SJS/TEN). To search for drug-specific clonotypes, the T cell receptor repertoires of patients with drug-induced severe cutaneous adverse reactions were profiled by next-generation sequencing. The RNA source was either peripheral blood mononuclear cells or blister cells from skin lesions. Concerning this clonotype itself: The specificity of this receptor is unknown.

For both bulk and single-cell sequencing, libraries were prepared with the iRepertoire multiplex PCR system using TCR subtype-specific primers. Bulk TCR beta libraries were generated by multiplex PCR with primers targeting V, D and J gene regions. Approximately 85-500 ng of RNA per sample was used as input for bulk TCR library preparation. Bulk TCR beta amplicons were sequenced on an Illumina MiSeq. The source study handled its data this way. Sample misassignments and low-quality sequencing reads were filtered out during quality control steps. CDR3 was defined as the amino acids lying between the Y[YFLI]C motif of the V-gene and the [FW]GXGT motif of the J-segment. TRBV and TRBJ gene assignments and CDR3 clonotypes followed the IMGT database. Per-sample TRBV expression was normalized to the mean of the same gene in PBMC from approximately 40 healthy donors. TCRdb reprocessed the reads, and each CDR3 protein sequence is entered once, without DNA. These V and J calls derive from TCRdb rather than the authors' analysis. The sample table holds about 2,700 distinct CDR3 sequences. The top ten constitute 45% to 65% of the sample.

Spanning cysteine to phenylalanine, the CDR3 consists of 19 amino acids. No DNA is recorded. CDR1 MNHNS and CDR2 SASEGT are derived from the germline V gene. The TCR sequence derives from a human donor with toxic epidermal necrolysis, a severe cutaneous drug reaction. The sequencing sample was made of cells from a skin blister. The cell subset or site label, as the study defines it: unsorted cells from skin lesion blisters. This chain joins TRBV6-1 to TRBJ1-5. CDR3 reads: CASSEAGFSGVHGNQPQHF.